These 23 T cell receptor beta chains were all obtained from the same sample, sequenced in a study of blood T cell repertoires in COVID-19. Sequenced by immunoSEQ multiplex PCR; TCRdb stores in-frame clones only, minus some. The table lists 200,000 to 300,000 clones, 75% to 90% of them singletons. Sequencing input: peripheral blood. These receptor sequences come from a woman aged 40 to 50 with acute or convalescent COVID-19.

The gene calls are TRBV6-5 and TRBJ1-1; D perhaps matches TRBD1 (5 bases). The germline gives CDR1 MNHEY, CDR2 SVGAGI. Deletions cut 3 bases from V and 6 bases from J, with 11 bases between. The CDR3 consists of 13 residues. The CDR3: CASSYTQGAEAFF. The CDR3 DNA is TGTGCCAGCAGTTATACGCAGGGTGCTGAAGCTTTCTTT.

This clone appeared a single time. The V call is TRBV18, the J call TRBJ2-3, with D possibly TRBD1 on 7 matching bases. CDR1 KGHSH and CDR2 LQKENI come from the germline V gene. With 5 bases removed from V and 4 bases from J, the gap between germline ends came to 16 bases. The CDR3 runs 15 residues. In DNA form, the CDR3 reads TGTGCCAGCTCATCGCAGGGGGGAGGATCAGATACGCAGTATTTT. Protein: CASSSQGGGSDTQYF.

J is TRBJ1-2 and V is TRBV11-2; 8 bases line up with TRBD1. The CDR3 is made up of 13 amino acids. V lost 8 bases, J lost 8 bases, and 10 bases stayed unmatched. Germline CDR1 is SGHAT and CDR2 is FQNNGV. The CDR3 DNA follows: TGTGCCAGCTCTACCCAGGGGGCGGGAGGCTACACCTTC. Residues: CASSTQGAGGYTF.

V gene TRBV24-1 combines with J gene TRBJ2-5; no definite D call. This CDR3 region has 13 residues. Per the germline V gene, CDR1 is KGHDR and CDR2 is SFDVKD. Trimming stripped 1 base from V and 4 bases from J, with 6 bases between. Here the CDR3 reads CATSDFGSETQYF. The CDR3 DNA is TGTGCCACCAGTGATTTTGGCTCAGAGACCCAGTACTTC.

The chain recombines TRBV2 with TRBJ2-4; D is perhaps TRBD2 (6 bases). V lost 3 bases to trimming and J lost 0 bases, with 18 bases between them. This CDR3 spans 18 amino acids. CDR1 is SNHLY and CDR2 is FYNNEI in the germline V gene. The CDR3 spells CASSDGGRSNLAKNIQYF. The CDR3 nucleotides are TGTGCCAGCAGTGATGGGGGGAGATCCAATCTAGCCAAAAACATTCAGTACTTC.

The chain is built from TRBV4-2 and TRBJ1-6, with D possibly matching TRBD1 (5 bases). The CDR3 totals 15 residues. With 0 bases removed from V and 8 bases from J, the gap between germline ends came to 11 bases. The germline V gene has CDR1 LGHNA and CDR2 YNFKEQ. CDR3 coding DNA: TGTGCCAGCAGCCAAGAACAGGTCAGGGATTCACCCCTCCACTTT. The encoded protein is CASSQEQVRDSPLHF.

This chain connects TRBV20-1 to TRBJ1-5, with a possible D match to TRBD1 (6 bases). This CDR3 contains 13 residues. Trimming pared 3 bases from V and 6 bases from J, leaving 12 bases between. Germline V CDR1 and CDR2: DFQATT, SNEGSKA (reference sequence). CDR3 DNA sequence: TGCAGTGCTAGTAGGTTGGGGGCTCAGCCCCAGCATTTT. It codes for CSASRLGAQPQHF.

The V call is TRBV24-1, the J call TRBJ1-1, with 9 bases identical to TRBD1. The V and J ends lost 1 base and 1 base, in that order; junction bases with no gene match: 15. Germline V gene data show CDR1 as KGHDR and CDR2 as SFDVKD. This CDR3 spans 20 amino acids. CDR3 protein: CATSDFYGTGQRTENTEAFF. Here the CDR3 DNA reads TGTGCCACCAGTGATTTTTACGGGACAGGGCAAAGGACAGAGAACACTGAAGCTTTCTTT.

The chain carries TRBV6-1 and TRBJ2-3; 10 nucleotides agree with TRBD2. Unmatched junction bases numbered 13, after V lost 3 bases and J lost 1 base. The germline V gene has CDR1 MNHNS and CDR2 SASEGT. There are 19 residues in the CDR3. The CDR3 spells CASSEPQWIAGGRTDTQYF. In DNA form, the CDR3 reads TGTGCCAGCAGTGAGCCCCAGTGGATAGCGGGGGGACGCACAGATACGCAGTATTTT.

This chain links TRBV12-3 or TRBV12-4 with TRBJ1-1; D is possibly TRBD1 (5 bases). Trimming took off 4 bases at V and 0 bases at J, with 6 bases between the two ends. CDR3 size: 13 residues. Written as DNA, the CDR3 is TGTGCCAGCAGTTACAGGATGAACACTGAAGCTTTCTTT. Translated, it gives CASSYRMNTEAFF.

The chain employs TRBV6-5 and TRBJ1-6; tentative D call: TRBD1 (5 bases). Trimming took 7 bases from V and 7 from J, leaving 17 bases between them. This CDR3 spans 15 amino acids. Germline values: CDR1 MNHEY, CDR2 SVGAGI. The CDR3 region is CASTPTVPKNSPLHF. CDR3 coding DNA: TGTGCCAGCACCCCGACAGTTCCAAAAAATTCACCCCTCCACTTT.

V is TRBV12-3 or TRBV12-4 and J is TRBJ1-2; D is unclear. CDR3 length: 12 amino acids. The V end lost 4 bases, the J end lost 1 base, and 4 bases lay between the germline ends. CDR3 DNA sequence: TGTGCCAGCAGTTCTATTAACTATGGCTACACCTTC. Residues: CASSSINYGYTF.

CDR3 DNA sequence: TGTGCCAGCAGCCAGGGGGGGACGGTTAGAAATGAAAAACTGTTTTTT. Protein sequence: CASSQGGTVRNEKLFF. The rearrangement joins TRBV3-1 (or the pseudogene TRBV3-2) to TRBJ1-4; D possibly corresponds to TRBD1 (5 bases). This CDR3 is built from 16 residues. The V gene's germline CDR1 is LGHDT and CDR2 YNNKEL (reference sequence). V gave up 3 bases and J gave up 5 bases, with 16 bases separating them.

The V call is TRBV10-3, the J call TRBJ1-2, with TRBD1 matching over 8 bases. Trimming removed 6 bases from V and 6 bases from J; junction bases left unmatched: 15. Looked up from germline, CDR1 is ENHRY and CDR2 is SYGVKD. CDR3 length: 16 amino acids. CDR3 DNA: TGTGCCATCAGGGCCGAGCCAGGGGGCCTGCTGGATGGCTACACCTTC. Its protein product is CAIRAEPGGLLDGYTF.

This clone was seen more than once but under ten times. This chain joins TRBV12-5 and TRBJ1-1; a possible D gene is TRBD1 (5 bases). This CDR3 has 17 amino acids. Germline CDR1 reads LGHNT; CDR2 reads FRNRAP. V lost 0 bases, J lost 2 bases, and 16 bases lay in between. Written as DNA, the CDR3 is TGTGCTAGTGGTTTGGTCTCGGTGGGAAGGGGTAACACTGAAGCTTTCTTT. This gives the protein CASGLVSVGRGNTEAFF.

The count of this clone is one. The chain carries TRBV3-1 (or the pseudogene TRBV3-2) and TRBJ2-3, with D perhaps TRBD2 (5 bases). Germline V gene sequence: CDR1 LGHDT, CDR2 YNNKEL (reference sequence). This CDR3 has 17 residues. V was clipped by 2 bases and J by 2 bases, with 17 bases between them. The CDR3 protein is CASSQTILGLSTDTQYF. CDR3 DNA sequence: TGTGCCAGCAGCCAAACAATACTAGGACTGTCCACAGATACGCAGTATTTT.

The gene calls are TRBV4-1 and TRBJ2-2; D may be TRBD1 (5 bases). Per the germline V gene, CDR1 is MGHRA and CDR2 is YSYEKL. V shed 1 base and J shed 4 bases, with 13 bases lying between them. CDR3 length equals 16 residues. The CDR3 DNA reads TGCGCCAGCAGCCAAGTTTTGGGGCCTGGCACCGGGGAGCTGTTTTTT. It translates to CASSQVLGPGTGELFF.

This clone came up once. CDR3 amino acids: CASSLWDRAGANVLTF. DNA for the CDR3: TGTGCCAGCAGCTTGTGGGACAGGGCCGGGGCCAACGTCCTGACTTTC. The J gene is TRBJ2-6, the V gene TRBV5-6; TRBD1 matches at 9 bases. The CDR3 is 16 amino acids. CDR1 and CDR2 from the germline V gene are SGHDT and YYEEEE. The V segment lost 1 base and the J segment 4 bases; nucleotides outside the gene matches: 3.

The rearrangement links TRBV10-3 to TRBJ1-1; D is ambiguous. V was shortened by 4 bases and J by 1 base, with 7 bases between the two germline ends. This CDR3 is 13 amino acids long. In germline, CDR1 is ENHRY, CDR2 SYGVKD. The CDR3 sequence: CAISVGRNTEAFF. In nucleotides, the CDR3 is TGTGCCATCAGTGTGGGCCGGAACACTGAAGCTTTCTTT.

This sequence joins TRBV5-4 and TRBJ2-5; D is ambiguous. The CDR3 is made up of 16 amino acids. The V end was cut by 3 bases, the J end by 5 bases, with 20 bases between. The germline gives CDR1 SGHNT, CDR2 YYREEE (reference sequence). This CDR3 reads CASSSPPASGRETQYF. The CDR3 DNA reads TGTGCCAGCAGCTCCCCCCCGGCCTCAGGCAGGGAGACCCAGTACTTC. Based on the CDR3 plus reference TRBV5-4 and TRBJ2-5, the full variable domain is ETGVTQSPTHLIKTRGQQVTLRCSSQSGHNTVSWYQQALGQGPQFIFQYYREEENGRGNFPPRFSGLQFPNYSSELNVNALELDDSALYLCASSSPPASGRETQYFGPGTRLLVL.

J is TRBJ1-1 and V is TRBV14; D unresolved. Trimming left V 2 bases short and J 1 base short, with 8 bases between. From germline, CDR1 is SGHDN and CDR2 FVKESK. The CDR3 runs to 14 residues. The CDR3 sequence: CASSQIGRNTEAFF. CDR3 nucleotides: TGTGCCAGCAGCCAAATTGGTAGGAACACTGAAGCTTTCTTT.

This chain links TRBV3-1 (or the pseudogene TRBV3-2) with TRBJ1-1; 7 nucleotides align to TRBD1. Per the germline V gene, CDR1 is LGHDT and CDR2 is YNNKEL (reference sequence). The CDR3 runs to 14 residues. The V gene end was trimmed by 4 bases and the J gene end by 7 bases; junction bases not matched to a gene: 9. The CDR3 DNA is TGTGCCAGCAGCCCTAGGGGGCTATTTGGTGAAGCTTTCTTT. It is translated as CASSPRGLFGEAFF.

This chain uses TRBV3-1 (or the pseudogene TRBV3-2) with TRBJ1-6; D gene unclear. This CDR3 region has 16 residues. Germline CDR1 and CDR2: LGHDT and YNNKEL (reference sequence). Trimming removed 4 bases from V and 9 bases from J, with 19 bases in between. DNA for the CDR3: TGTGCCAGCAGCCCCTCCCAACAAACCGAAATTTCACCCCTCCACTTT. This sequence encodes CASSPSQQTEISPLHF.